Each of the 5 T cell receptor beta chains below was sequenced from the same sample in a study of cytomegalovirus exposure and HLA in healthy donors. The study ran its PCR with 60 Vbeta and 13 Jbeta primers. Libraries were prepared by immunoSEQ multiplex PCR; TCRdb keeps only in-frame clonotypes and omits some of them. The sample carries around 200,000 clones, roughly four fifths recorded once. Specimen: PBMCs. These receptors all stem from a man aged 45 to 65 in good health and CMV-seronegative.

The chain combines TRBV4-2 with TRBJ2-1; 10 bases match TRBD2. The germline V gene encodes CDR1 LGHNA and CDR2 YNFKEQ. V lost 4 bases to trimming and J lost 8 bases; unmatched junction nucleotides: 11. The CDR3 sequence is 16 residues long. Written as DNA, the CDR3 is TGTGCCAGCAGCCGGACGAGCGGGAGGGTAACAGATGAGCAGTTCTTC. It encodes CASSRTSGRVTDEQFF.

The rearrangement links TRBV9 to TRBJ2-3; TRBD2 is a possible D gene (5 bases). The V gene lost 4 bases and the J gene lost 0 bases, with 12 bases spanning the gap. Germline V CDR1 and CDR2: SGDLS, YYNGEE. This CDR3 spans 15 amino acids. The CDR3 reads CASSTLAPSTDTQYF. In DNA, the CDR3 is TGTGCCAGCAGCACCTTAGCGCCGAGCACAGATACGCAGTATTTT.

The rearrangement uses TRBV9 and TRBJ2-1; 8 bases are shared with TRBD2. The CDR3 loop spans 18 amino acids. Germline assignment: CDR1 SGDLS and CDR2 YYNGEE. V gave up 0 bases and J gave up 0 bases; unmatched junction bases: 8. CDR3 in amino acids: CASSVGAGAYSSYNEQFF. As DNA, the CDR3 is TGTGCCAGCAGCGTAGGAGCGGGAGCTTATAGCTCCTACAATGAGCAGTTCTTC. Drawing the rest from reference TRBV9 and TRBJ2-1, the complete variable domain is DSGVTQTPKHLITATGQRVTLRCSPRSGDLSVYWYQQSLDQGLQFLIQYYNGEERAKGNILERFSAQQFPDLHSELNLSSLELGDSALYFCASSVGAGAYSSYNEQFFGPGTRLTVL.

V gene TRBV4-2 combines with J gene TRBJ2-7; TRBD1 aligns across 7 bases. The trim removed 1 base at V and 3 bases at J, leaving 9 bases unmatched. The CDR3 length is 16 residues. The germline CDR1 and CDR2 sequences are LGHNA and YNFKEQ. CDR3 coding DNA: TGTGCCAGCAGCCAAGGTATACAGGGGACAGTCTACGAGCAGTACTTC. Its protein is CASSQGIQGTVYEQYF.

The chain combines TRBV6-5 with TRBJ1-5; 8 bases align to TRBD1. V lost 6 bases, J lost 7 bases, and 8 bases stayed unmatched. This CDR3 is 14 amino acids long. Germline V gene sequence: CDR1 MNHEY, CDR2 SVGAGI. The CDR3: CASRTGGFGQPQHF. The CDR3 nucleotides are TGTGCCAGCAGAACAGGGGGTTTTGGGCAGCCCCAGCATTTT.